This T cell receptor (beta chain) was identified during a study of cytomegalovirus exposure and HLA in healthy donors. Donors counted as nominally healthy when sampled, yet unrecorded immune exposures were likely. Study-wide results and limits: Most TCRs appeared rarely, but some public TCRs recurred in many donors. Sequencing had likely introduced a cluster of highly shared sequence variants as an artifact.

With regard to this clone: Antigen: not known.

PCR primers comprised 60 Vbeta and 13 Jbeta primers. Authors' data handling: Some 11 million of the approximately 80 million unique TCR beta chains counted in a later analysis were shared. Using immunoSEQ multiplex PCR, the repertoire was profiled, and TCRdb retains in-frame clones only, with some absent. The V and J calls and the clone size are those of that table, but D and trimming were determined from the DNA. Of about 150,000 clones in the sample, roughly four fifths were seen once. Germline CDR1 is LNHDA and CDR2 is SQIVND (reference sequence). The CDR3 totals 15 residues. The receptor was derived from a woman in her thirties or forties in good health and CMV-seronegative. This sequence joins TRBV19 and TRBJ2-5, with 8 bases matching TRBD1. The J call may be mistaken, given a closer DNA end match to TRBJ2-7. Sequencing was carried out using PBMCs. CDR3 sequence (DNA): TGTGCCAGTAGTACCTTCGACAGGGGCTCCTACGAGCAGTACTTC. This translates into CASSTFDRGSYEQYF.